This entry describes one TCR beta chain. Germline CDR1 is MGHDK and CDR2 is SYGVNS. The trim removed 6 bases at V and 9 bases at J, leaving 7 bases unmatched. CDR3 length equals 13 residues. The sample is drawn from a study of blood T cells in healthy people across ages. Donors each provided ten milliliters of peripheral blood. Together with a sample-barcoded 5' primer, a J-beta primer mix was included in a second PCR lasting about 7 to 11 cycles. TCRdb itself ran the 5' RACE reads through MiXCR, one entry per CDR3 protein. Here the sample spans approximately 290,000 distinct CDR3 sequences, about 25% being singletons.

The chain employs TRBV25-1 and TRBJ2-1, with TRBD2 matching 8 bases. This TCR was sampled from a woman aged 70-85 years in good health. Input material: blood. CDR3 sequence: CASRTGLAGEQFF. The CDR3 DNA sequence: TGTGCCAGCAGGACCGGACTAGCCGGTGAGCAGTTCTTC.